Listed below are T cell receptor beta chains from one sample, sequenced in a study of OX40 agonist ivuxolimab in advanced cancers. TCRdb's copy holds only in-frame clones and misses some; the assay was immunoSEQ multiplex PCR. The table includes around 67,000 clones, about 80% detected once. The sequencing used CD4+ or CD8+ T cells sorted from blood, collected in a trial of the OX40 agonist ivuxolimab. Receptors originate from an adult with an advanced solid tumor such as melanoma, head and neck, liver or kidney cancer. Each CDR3 is given with its conserved first and last residue.

J	V	CDR3
TRBJ1-5	TRBV19	CASRHRDKQPQHF
TRBJ1-1	TRBV5-1	CASSLAETGVVTEAFF
TRBJ2-1	TRBV19	CASSPFGQVISNEQFF
TRBJ2-1	TRBV5-4	CASSQEGQPQRKQFF
TRBJ1-6	TRBV2	CASSGQGDSPLHF
TRBJ1-6	TRBV29-1	CSVAEDSGGNSPLHF
TRBJ2-3	TRBV6-4	CASSESSTGRLTDTQYF
TRBJ1-6	TRBV19	CASSASTGGANNSPLHF
TRBJ2-3	TRBV5-4	CASSLRGGTDTQYF
TRBJ1-1	TRBV9	CASSVLQGNLNTEAFF
TRBJ1-2	TRBV4-1	CASSQDRFGAKRRANYGYTF
TRBJ1-5	TRBV7-2	CASSSTGGPGQPQHF
TRBJ2-5	TRBV5-4	CASSRGQSLQETQYF
TRBJ2-3	TRBV30	CAWSVSRADTQYF
TRBJ1-5	TRBV21-1	CASSTREKGATSNQPQHF
TRBJ2-5	TRBV5-6	CASSAWGRETQYF
TRBJ1-2	TRBV5-6	CASSLYRDRAYGYTF
TRBJ2-3	TRBV27	CASKGLADLSTDTQYF